A selection of T cell receptor beta chains follows, all from one sample in a study of OX40 agonist ivuxolimab in advanced cancers. Method: immunoSEQ multiplex PCR; TCRdb's copy keeps in-frame clones and lacks some. The repertoire consists of 65,000 to 85,000 clones, with 92% occurring once and the leading ten covering less than 10%. The sample consisted of CD4+ or CD8+ T cells sorted from blood, taken in a trial of the OX40 agonist ivuxolimab. The receptors here all came from an adult with an advanced solid tumor such as melanoma, head and neck, liver or kidney cancer. The CDR3 runs from the conserved cysteine through the conserved F or W. The D gene is left open where the match is weak. Expanded clones are given a class, and other clones once, few, many or no size at all.

v_gene: TRBV5-1
j_gene: TRBJ1-1
abundance: NA
d_gene: NA
CDR3nt: TGCGCCAGCAGCCCCAACGGGGGTACTGAAGCTTTCTTT
CDR3aa: CASSPNGGTEAFF

v_gene: TRBV19
j_gene: TRBJ1-1
abundance: NA
d_gene: NA
CDR3nt: TGTGCCAGTAGTGTCGGACAGACTGAAGCTTTCTTT
CDR3aa: CASSVGQTEAFF

v_gene: TRBV4-1
j_gene: TRBJ2-7
abundance: NA
d_gene: TRBD1
CDR3nt: TGCGCCAGCACACCGGGACAGGGTACGTACGAGCAGTACTTC
CDR3aa: CASTPGQGTYEQYF

v_gene: TRBV7-9
j_gene: TRBJ1-1
abundance: few
d_gene: TRBD1
CDR3nt: TGTGCCAGCAGCGGACAGGGGGGGACTGAAGCTTTCTTT
CDR3aa: CASSGQGGTEAFF

v_gene: TRBV5-8
j_gene: TRBJ1-5
abundance: NA
d_gene: NA
CDR3nt: TGTGCCAGCAGCTCCTGGACAGTGACCAGCAATCAGCCCCAGCATTTT
CDR3aa: CASSSWTVTSNQPQHF

v_gene: TRBV11-2
j_gene: TRBJ2-1
abundance: NA
d_gene: TRBD2
CDR3nt: TGTGCCAGCAGCTTAGAGTATAGCGGGGACTACAATGAGCAGTTCTTC
CDR3aa: CASSLEYSGDYNEQFF

v_gene: TRBV6-7
j_gene: TRBJ1-6
abundance: NA
d_gene: NA
CDR3nt: TGTGCCAGCAGTTACAACGGGGGCCGCGGAAGGATAACGCCCCTCCACTTT
CDR3aa: CASSYNGGRGRITPLHF

v_gene: TRBV19
j_gene: TRBJ1-1
abundance: NA
d_gene: NA
CDR3nt: TGTGCCAGTAGTATGGGAGGTGGCACTGAAGCTTTCTTT
CDR3aa: CASSMGGGTEAFF

v_gene: TRBV10-3
j_gene: TRBJ1-5
abundance: NA
d_gene: TRBD1
CDR3nt: TGTGCCATCAGTGATCGTTTCGGGACAGGGGACTATAGCAATCAGCCCCAGCATTTT
CDR3aa: CAISDRFGTGDYSNQPQHF

v_gene: TRBV1
j_gene: TRBJ1-5
abundance: NA
d_gene: NA
CDR3nt: TGCACCAGCAGCCAAGATTCCGGGGCTTATAGCAATCAGCCCCAGCATTTT
CDR3aa: CTSSQDSGAYSNQPQHF

v_gene: TRBV9
j_gene: TRBJ2-1
abundance: NA
d_gene: TRBD2
CDR3nt: TGTGCCAGCAGCGTAGATCGGGGGACTAGCGGGGGGCCCAATGAGCAGTTCTTC
CDR3aa: CASSVDRGTSGGPNEQFF

v_gene: TRBV6-5
j_gene: TRBJ2-1
abundance: NA
d_gene: TRBD1
CDR3nt: TGTGCCAGCAGTCCTCGACAGGGGGAGTTCTTC
CDR3aa: CASSPRQGEFF

v_gene: TRBV9
j_gene: TRBJ1-3
abundance: NA
d_gene: NA
CDR3nt: TGTGCCAGCAGCGTAGTCGGGGGAAGTGGGAGCACCATATATTTT
CDR3aa: CASSVVGGSGSTIYF

v_gene: TRBV9
j_gene: TRBJ2-2
abundance: NA
d_gene: NA
CDR3nt: TGTGCCAGCAGCGTAGGGGGGACCCCGAACACCGGGGAGCTGTTTTTT
CDR3aa: CASSVGGTPNTGELFF

v_gene: TRBV7-9
j_gene: TRBJ2-5
abundance: NA
d_gene: TRBD2
CDR3nt: TGTGCCAGCAGCCCAGATACACTAGCGGGGGGGCCATGGCAAGAGACCCAGTACTTC
CDR3aa: CASSPDTLAGGPWQETQYF

v_gene: TRBV5-1
j_gene: TRBJ2-3
abundance: NA
d_gene: TRBD2
CDR3nt: TGCGCCAGCAGCTTGGGGACTAGGAGCGCAGATACGCAGTATTTT
CDR3aa: CASSLGTRSADTQYF

v_gene: TRBV10-3
j_gene: TRBJ1-5
abundance: NA
d_gene: TRBD1
CDR3nt: TGTGCCATCAGTGAGTCATGGGGGACAGGGGGCGATAATAGCAATCAGCCCCAGCATTTT
CDR3aa: CAISESWGTGGDNSNQPQHF

v_gene: TRBV13
j_gene: TRBJ2-7
abundance: NA
d_gene: NA
CDR3nt: TGTGCCAGCATGGGGCGGGCGGGGACCTCCTCCTACGAGCAGTACTTC
CDR3aa: CASMGRAGTSSYEQYF

v_gene: TRBV5-5
j_gene: TRBJ2-3
abundance: NA
d_gene: NA
CDR3nt: TGTGCCAGCAGCCCCCCCGGGCAGGGAGGCACAGATACGCAGTATTTT
CDR3aa: CASSPPGQGGTDTQYF

v_gene: TRBV11-3
j_gene: TRBJ1-1
abundance: NA
d_gene: NA
CDR3nt: TGTGCCAGCAGCGTCGGCCCTAACACTGAAGCTTTCTTT
CDR3aa: CASSVGPNTEAFF

v_gene: TRBV7-3
j_gene: TRBJ2-3
abundance: NA
d_gene: TRBD2
CDR3nt: TGTGCCAGCAGCCCACGACTAGCGGGGGGGCTGGTAGATACGCAGTATTTT
CDR3aa: CASSPRLAGGLVDTQYF

v_gene: TRBV6-5
j_gene: TRBJ2-2
abundance: NA
d_gene: NA
CDR3nt: TGTGCCAGCAGTTACGGGTACGGGGAGCTGTTTTTT
CDR3aa: CASSYGYGELFF

v_gene: TRBV6-4
j_gene: TRBJ2-3
abundance: NA
d_gene: TRBD1
CDR3nt: TGTGCCAGCAGTGACTCTAGGACAGGGGATCTAGATACGCAGTATTTT
CDR3aa: CASSDSRTGDLDTQYF

v_gene: TRBV9
j_gene: TRBJ1-2
abundance: NA
d_gene: NA
CDR3nt: TGTGCCAGCAGCGTAGCTAAAGACGCCTTACTACGAGGCTACACCTTC
CDR3aa: CASSVAKDALLRGYTF

v_gene: TRBV7-6
j_gene: TRBJ1-3
abundance: NA
d_gene: NA
CDR3nt: TGTGCCAGCAGCCCGCCATTAGCCGGAAACACCATATATTTT
CDR3aa: CASSPPLAGNTIYF

v_gene: TRBV12-5
j_gene: TRBJ2-3
abundance: NA
d_gene: TRBD2
CDR3nt: TGTGCTAGTGGGAGCGGGGGGGCTGAAGATACGCAGTATTTT
CDR3aa: CASGSGGAEDTQYF

v_gene: TRBV7-9
j_gene: TRBJ2-3
abundance: once
d_gene: TRBD2
CDR3nt: TGTGCCAGCAGCCCTGGGGGGGCAGATACGCAGTATTTT
CDR3aa: CASSPGGADTQYF

v_gene: TRBV27
j_gene: TRBJ2-7
abundance: NA
d_gene: TRBD2
CDR3nt: TGTGCCAGCAGTTTCCAAAGCGGGGGGAACTCCTACGAGCAGTACTTC
CDR3aa: CASSFQSGGNSYEQYF

v_gene: TRBV6-5
j_gene: TRBJ2-7
abundance: NA
d_gene: NA
CDR3nt: TGTGCCAGCCACCTCGGGGGCGAGCAGTACTTC
CDR3aa: CASHLGGEQYF

v_gene: TRBV15
j_gene: TRBJ1-6
abundance: few
d_gene: TRBD1
CDR3nt: TGTGCCACCAGCAGACGACAGGGGTATAATTCACCCCTCCACTTT
CDR3aa: CATSRRQGYNSPLHF

v_gene: TRBV11-2
j_gene: TRBJ1-2
abundance: NA
d_gene: NA
CDR3nt: TGTGCCAGCAGCATAGGAGGGGTTGGCTACACCTTC
CDR3aa: CASSIGGVGYTF

v_gene: TRBV4-1
j_gene: TRBJ2-1
abundance: NA
d_gene: NA
CDR3nt: TGCGCCAGCAGCCAAGAAGAACCTAGCGATTACAATGAGCAGTTCTTC
CDR3aa: CASSQEEPSDYNEQFF

v_gene: TRBV2
j_gene: TRBJ2-7
abundance: NA
d_gene: NA
CDR3nt: TGTGCCAGCAGTGGGAGGGGTGGCTCCTACGAGCAGTACTTC
CDR3aa: CASSGRGGSYEQYF

v_gene: TRBV5-1
j_gene: TRBJ1-1
abundance: NA
d_gene: NA
CDR3nt: TGCGCCAGCAGCTTGGTGGTGAACACTGAAGCTTTCTTT
CDR3aa: CASSLVVNTEAFF

v_gene: TRBV27
j_gene: TRBJ1-1
abundance: NA
d_gene: NA
CDR3nt: TGTGCCAGCAGTTTATCAGGGGGGAACACTGAAGCTTTCTTT
CDR3aa: CASSLSGGNTEAFF

v_gene: TRBV6-6
j_gene: TRBJ2-3
abundance: NA
d_gene: TRBD2
CDR3nt: TGTGCCAGCAGTTACTCAACTAGCGGGACCACAGATACGCAGTATTTT
CDR3aa: CASSYSTSGTTDTQYF

v_gene: TRBV4-1
j_gene: TRBJ2-3
abundance: NA
d_gene: TRBD2
CDR3nt: TGCGCCTCAGCGGGGGGCACAGATACGCAGTATTTT
CDR3aa: CASAGGTDTQYF

v_gene: TRBV5-6
j_gene: TRBJ2-1
abundance: NA
d_gene: TRBD2
CDR3nt: TGTGCCAGCAGCTTCACTAGCGGGGGCCCCTACAATGAGCAGTTCTTC
CDR3aa: CASSFTSGGPYNEQFF

v_gene: TRBV4-3
j_gene: TRBJ2-7
abundance: once
d_gene: NA
CDR3nt: TGCGCCAGCAGCCAAGATTTAGAGGGGTCGAGCTCCTACGAGCAGTACTTC
CDR3aa: CASSQDLEGSSSYEQYF